The 12 T cell receptor beta chains below were found in one sample sequenced in a study of lymphopenia after photon versus proton radiotherapy. Only in-frame clones appear in the TCRdb table, and some are missing; sequencing was by immunoSEQ multiplex PCR. The table records fewer than 65,000 clones, roughly 86% of them present only once. Sequenced material: peripheral blood, taken from a patient treated with photon-based radiotherapy. The receptors here all came from a man aged 35 to 55 with gastric cancer.

The V and J genes are TRBV19 and TRBJ1-4; D not certain. CDR3 length: 15 residues. Germline CDR1 LNHDA, CDR2 SQIVND (reference sequence). The V and J ends lost 9 bases and 0 bases respectively, with 14 bases between them. The CDR3, as DNA: TGTGCCAGCACGAGGCAGCATGCAACTAATGAAAAACTGTTTTTT. This sequence encodes CASTRQHATNEKLFF.

CDR3: CASSFAGSNYGYTF. In DNA form, the CDR3 reads TGTGCCAGCAGCTTTGCTGGTTCTAACTATGGCTACACCTTC. J is TRBJ1-2 and V is TRBV7-9; D remains unclear. The CDR3 is 14 residues long. V lost 3 bases, J lost 0 bases, and 8 bases lay in between. The germline gives CDR1 SEHNR, CDR2 FQNEAQ (reference sequence).

This chain connects TRBV7-9 to TRBJ2-3; the match to TRBD2 covers 7 bases. The CDR3 loop spans 15 amino acids. Trimming took 1 base from V and 4 from J; bases not matched to a gene: 5. CDR1 is SEHNR, CDR2 FQNEAQ, per germline (reference sequence). CDR3 amino acids: CASSLGWGGADTQYF. CDR3 bases: TGTGCCAGCAGCTTAGGTTGGGGAGGGGCAGATACGCAGTATTTT.

The chain couples TRBV14 to TRBJ1-1; 7 bases line up with TRBD1. Trimming at V came to 1 base and at J to 1 base, leaving 6 bases not matched to a gene. This CDR3 has 16 amino acids. The germline V gene has CDR1 SGHDN and CDR2 FVKESK. The CDR3 DNA reads TGTGCCAGCAGCCAAGTCCTAAGGGGGCGGAACACTGAAGCTTTCTTT. It is translated as CASSQVLRGRNTEAFF.

The chain links TRBV19 to TRBJ2-3; D call uncertain. This CDR3 spans 13 amino acids. Trimming stripped 4 bases from V and 2 bases from J, with 7 bases between. Germline V gene data show CDR1 as LNHDA and CDR2 as SQIVND (reference sequence). For the CDR3, the DNA is TGTGCCAGTAGTAGTCTGGTCACAGATACGCAGTATTTT. Protein: CASSSLVTDTQYF. Variable domain in full (rest from reference TRBV19 and TRBJ2-3): DGGITQSPKYLFRKEGQNVTLSCEQNLNHDAMYWYRQDPGQGLRLIYYSQIVNDFQKGDIAEGYSVSREKKESFPLTVTSAQKNPTAFYLCASSSLVTDTQYFGPGTRLTVL.

The chain links TRBV5-6 to TRBJ2-5, with 9 bases lining up with TRBD1. The V and J ends lost 5 bases and 4 bases, in that order; junction bases with no gene match: 12. Germline V gives CDR1 SGHDT, CDR2 YYEEEE. This CDR3 has 16 residues. The CDR3 DNA reads TGTGCCAGCAGTAGGGACGACAGGGGGAAGGGAGAGACCCAGTACTTC. Protein product: CASSRDDRGKGETQYF.

This chain uses TRBV19 with TRBJ1-5; 8 nucleotides agree with TRBD1. This CDR3 is built from 17 residues. Trimming took 5 bases from V and 7 from J; bases not matched to a gene: 16. Germline V gives CDR1 LNHDA, CDR2 SQIVND (reference sequence). The CDR3 loop reads CASSLMSDRASHQPQHF. The CDR3 DNA is TGTGCCAGTAGTCTAATGTCGGACAGGGCTTCCCACCAGCCCCAGCATTTT. Based on the CDR3 plus reference TRBV19 and TRBJ1-5, the full variable domain is DGGITQSPKYLFRKEGQNVTLSCEQNLNHDAMYWYRQDPGQGLRLIYYSQIVNDFQKGDIAEGYSVSREKKESFPLTVTSAQKNPTAFYLCASSLMSDRASHQPQHFGDGTRLSIL.

The chain uses TRBV19 and TRBJ1-1; D remains unclear. Trimming left V 3 bases short and J 1 base short, with 9 bases between. The CDR3 is 14 amino acids. Per germline, CDR1 LNHDA and CDR2 SQIVND (reference sequence). The CDR3 DNA is TGTGCCAGTAGTATTGCGCGGGGGAACACTGAAGCTTTCTTT. Residues: CASSIARGNTEAFF.

This clone showed up just once. The gene calls are TRBV5-6 and TRBJ2-1; 7 bases map to TRBD1. From germline, CDR1 is SGHDT and CDR2 YYEEEE. The trim removed 4 bases at V and 0 bases at J, leaving 7 bases unmatched. The CDR3 covers 16 residues. CDR3 amino acids: CASSEDRVSSYNEQFF. As DNA, the CDR3 is TGTGCCAGCAGCGAAGACAGGGTGAGCTCCTACAATGAGCAGTTCTTC.

The CDR3 is CAWSQGAGRGETQYF. The CDR3 nucleotides are TGTGCCTGGAGTCAAGGGGCGGGGAGGGGAGAGACCCAGTACTTC. The chain links TRBV30 to TRBJ2-5, with TRBD2 matching 7 bases. CDR3 length: 15 residues. Germline trimming cut 2 bases from V and 4 bases from J; bases unmatched to any gene: 10. Germline V gene sequence: CDR1 GTSNPN, CDR2 SVGIG (reference sequence). Drawing the rest from reference TRBV30 and TRBJ2-5, the complete variable domain is SQTIHQWPATLVQPVGSPLSLECTVEGTSNPNLYWYRQAAGRGLQLLFYSVGIGQISSEVPQNLSASRPQDRQFILSSKKLLLSDSGFYLCAWSQGAGRGETQYFGPGTRLLVL.

The chain combines TRBV2 with TRBJ2-5; D might be TRBD1 or TRBD2, each matching 5 bases. With 6 bases removed from V and 2 bases from J, the gap between germline ends came to 19 bases. Germline lookup yields CDR1 SNHLY and CDR2 FYNNEI. The CDR3 consists of 16 residues. Here the CDR3 reads CASSQRGGTRQETQYF. In nucleotides, the CDR3 is TGTGCCAGCAGCCAAAGGGGTGGGACCAGACAAGAGACCCAGTACTTC.

The chain couples TRBV30 to TRBJ1-2, with D unclear. Trimming left V 0 bases short and J 3 bases short, with 14 bases between. CDR1 is GTSNPN and CDR2 is SVGIG in the germline V gene (reference sequence). The CDR3 length is 15 residues. Here the CDR3 DNA reads TGTGCCTGGAGTGTACCCCAGCCGGTCTACTATGGCTACACCTTC. This gives the protein CAWSVPQPVYYGYTF.